Presented here are 4 T cell receptor delta chains from one specimen sequenced in a study of Vδ1+ human thymocytes. Study-wide findings and caveats: In the thymus, TRG and TRD repertoires looked highly polyclonal with Gaussian CDR3 lengths.

Extracted RNA was reverse transcribed into cDNA. The CDR3 regions were amplified by multiplex PCR from V-gene primers to a constant-region primer. TCRdb reran clone calling via CATT on the multiplex PCR reads. The data hold roughly 76,000 delta-chain clones, with about 35% observed a single time. These TCRs are of unknown antigen specificity. Sequencing was performed on Vdelta1+ gamma-delta thymocytes from the thymus. This sample's subset: FACS-sorted CD3+ TCRalphabeta- TCRVdelta1+ TCRVdelta2- thymocytes. The receptors originated from a boy in the first two years of life who had congenital heart surgery.

As for this clone: At one end, the junction sequence differs from germline, possibly due to a read error. The chain is built from TRDV1 and TRDJ1; TRDD3 agrees at 9 bases. The length of the CDR3 is 18 residues. Germline-derived CDR1 and CDR2 are TSWWSYY and QGS. For the CDR3, the DNA is TGTGCTCTTGGGGCCCCCCCAGTACTGGGGGAGGGGACCGATAACCTCATCTTT. Translating it yields CALGAPPVLGEGTDNLIF.

This clone was detected only a few times. The chain joins TRDV1 to TRDJ1, with TRDD3 matching 9 bases. CDR1 and CDR2 from the germline V gene are TSWWSYY and QGS. This CDR3 spans 21 amino acids. V was clipped by 0 bases and J by 0 bases; unmatched bases: 17. CDR3 bases: TGTGCTCTTGGGGAACTCACCTACGTGGTGGGGGATAGATGGTACACCGATAAACTCATCTTT. Amino acids: CALGELTYVVGDRWYTDKLIF.

V and J are TRDV2 and TRDJ3, with D unclear. Trimming took off 5 bases at V and 3 bases at J, with 22 bases between the two ends. CDR1 is GEAIGNYY and CDR2 is EKD in the germline V gene. The CDR3 consists of 19 residues. The DNA for the CDR3 is TGTGCCTGTGTGTCGGAGGTCCATCGAGGTATCTGGGACACCCGACAGATGTTTTTC. It is translated as CACVSEVHRGIWDTRQMFF.

This clone was counted between two and nine times. A junction boundary mismatches the germline segment, possibly from a read error. The V call is TRDV1, the J call TRDJ1; D may be TRDD3 (6 bases). The CDR3 contains 18 residues. Per germline, CDR1 TSWWSYY and CDR2 QGS. The chain's CDR3 is CALGELKGIEKGTDELIF. As DNA, the CDR3 is TGTGCTCTTGGGGAACTAAAAGGGATAGAGAAGGGGACCGATGAACTCATCTTT.